The 8 T cell receptor beta chains given below trace back to one sample, sequenced in a study of cytomegalovirus exposure and HLA in healthy donors. Amplification used 60 Vbeta primers and 13 Jbeta primers. Sequenced by immunoSEQ multiplex PCR; TCRdb stores in-frame clones only, minus some. This sample's clone table lists around 80,000 clones. The source material was PBMCs. Every receptor here comes from a boy aged 5-17 years in good health and CMV-seronegative.

This chain uses TRBV7-2 with TRBJ2-5; D might be TRBD1 (5 bases). Trimming removed 1 base at V and 2 bases at J, with 8 bases between. The CDR3 runs 14 residues. The V gene's germline CDR1 is SGHTA and CDR2 FQGNSA. The CDR3: CASSLVRGQETQYF. The CDR3 DNA reads as TGTGCCAGCAGCTTAGTAAGGGGACAAGAGACCCAGTACTTC.

V and J are TRBV6-1 and TRBJ1-5, with TRBD1 identical over 9 bases. J gave up 0 bases and V 3 bases, and 6 bases lay outside the gene matches. Germline V gene lookup returns CDR1 MNHNS and CDR2 SASEGT. This CDR3 has 17 residues. The CDR3, as DNA: TGTGCCAGCAGTGATCCACAGGGGGCGCGTAGCAATCAGCCCCAGCATTTT. It is translated as CASSDPQGARSNQPQHF.

The gene calls are TRBV6-6 and TRBJ2-7; no definite D call. The CDR3 totals 15 residues. The germline V and J ends were trimmed by 6 bases and 2 bases, with 17 bases remaining between them. Germline V gene data show CDR1 as MNHNY and CDR2 as SVGAGI (reference sequence). Here the CDR3 reads CASSRDIITTYEQYF. The CDR3 nucleotides are TGTGCCAGCAGCCGAGACATCATAACGACCTACGAGCAGTACTTC.

The chain has TRBV19 and TRBJ1-1; TRBD1 matches at 10 bases. V was pared by 5 bases and J by 1 base, with 10 bases of the junction left unmatched. Germline CDR1 is LNHDA and CDR2 is SQIVND (reference sequence). CDR3 length: 17 amino acids. CDR3 bases: TGTGCCAGTAGTCCCGACAGGGGGCAACGGTGGAACACTGAAGCTTTCTTT. Translation gives CASSPDRGQRWNTEAFF.

V and J are TRBV14 and TRBJ1-2; possible D gene TRBD1, 6 bases. The germline gives CDR1 SGHDN, CDR2 FVKESK. Trimming took off 2 bases at V and 2 bases at J, with 12 bases between the two ends. The CDR3 loop spans 15 amino acids. CDR3 residues: CASSQIQQGNYGYTF. CDR3 sequence (DNA): TGTGCCAGCAGCCAAATCCAACAGGGAAACTATGGCTACACCTTC. The variable domain in full, with the rest retrieved from reference TRBV14 and TRBJ1-2, is EAGVTQFPSHSVIEKGQTVTLRCDPISGHDNLYWYRRVMGKEIKFLLHFVKESKQDESGMPNNRFLAERTGGTYSTLKVQPAELEDSGVYFCASSQIQQGNYGYTFGSGTRLTVV.

This sequence joins TRBV19 and TRBJ2-3, with TRBD2 matching 10 bases. The CDR3 is made up of 15 amino acids. Germline V gene sequence: CDR1 LNHDA, CDR2 SQIVND (reference sequence). V was clipped by 10 bases and J by 4 bases; unmatched bases: 11. In DNA form, the CDR3 reads TGTGCCACCAAAGGCCTAGCGGGAGTCGCAGATACGCAGTATTTT. It specifies CATKGLAGVADTQYF.

The chain couples TRBV2 to TRBJ2-3, with a tentative D call TRBD1 (6 bases). The V gene lost 6 bases and the J gene lost 6 bases, with 13 bases spanning the gap. This CDR3 comprises 13 residues. Per germline, CDR1 SNHLY and CDR2 FYNNEI. CDR3 DNA sequence: TGTGCCAGCAGAGGACAGAAAAGGGATACGCAGTATTTT. Translated: CASRGQKRDTQYF.

The chain links TRBV19 to TRBJ2-2, with a weak D call TRBD1 (6 bases). The germline gives CDR1 LNHDA, CDR2 SQIVND (reference sequence). With 5 bases removed from V and 4 bases from J, the gap between germline ends came to 11 bases. CDR3 size: 14 residues. Written as DNA, the CDR3 is TGTGCCAGTAGTTCAGGGGCCACCACCGGGGAGCTGTTTTTT. The encoded protein is CASSSGATTGELFF.